This T cell receptor beta chain was identified in a study of tumor-infiltrating lymphocytes in primary liver carcinoma. Per germline, CDR1 SGHAT and CDR2 FQNNGV. The CDR3 numbers 13 amino acids, ends counted. Comments on this clonotype: This CDR3 fails to terminate in the conserved phenylalanine or tryptophan, so it likely reflects a read error. No DNA is shown, since the ends of the CDR3 on it are uncertain; the CDR3 is the one TCRdb lists.

TCR beta cDNA came from about 470 ng total RNA, primed with a constant-region primer. ARM-PCR was slightly modified, and three nested multiplex PCR rounds with it gave rise to the TCR beta libraries. A C-beta reverse primer was combined with TRBV1-TRBV30 forward primers in the first two PCR rounds, and each round had roughly 11 cycles. TCRdb re-called the multiplex PCR reads with MiXCR, one entry per CDR3 protein. The profile covers about 30,000 distinct CDR3 sequences, with roughly 78% appearing a single time and more than 30% taken by the ten largest. Investigators took RNA and DNA out together from 20-30 mg of unsorted bulk tissue. Every tumor specimen contained over 80% viable tumor cells.

This TCR came from a woman aged 30 to 39 with primary liver carcinoma and hepatitis B virus infection. Sequencing used liver tumor tissue from sampling region 3. The subset is: tumor region T3, left-lateral pole. V is TRBV11-2 and J is TRBJ2-7; TRBD1 is taken as the D call from the table, unchecked against the DNA. CDR3 in amino acids: CASRLDHGGVKYL.